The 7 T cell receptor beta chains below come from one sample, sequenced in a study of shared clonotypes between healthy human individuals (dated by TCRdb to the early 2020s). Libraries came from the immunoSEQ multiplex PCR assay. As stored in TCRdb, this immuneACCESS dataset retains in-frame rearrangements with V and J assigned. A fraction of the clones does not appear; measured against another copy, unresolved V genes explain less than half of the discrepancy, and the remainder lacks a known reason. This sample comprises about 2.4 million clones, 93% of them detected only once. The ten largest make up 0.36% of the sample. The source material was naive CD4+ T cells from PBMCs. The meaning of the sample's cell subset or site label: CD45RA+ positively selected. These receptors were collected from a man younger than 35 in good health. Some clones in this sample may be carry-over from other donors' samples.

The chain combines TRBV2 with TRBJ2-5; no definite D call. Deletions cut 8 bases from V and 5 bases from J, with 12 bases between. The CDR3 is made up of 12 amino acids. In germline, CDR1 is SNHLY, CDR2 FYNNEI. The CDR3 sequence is CASAWTTETQYF. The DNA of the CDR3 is TGTGCCAGCGCCTGGACCACGGAGACCCAGTACTTC.

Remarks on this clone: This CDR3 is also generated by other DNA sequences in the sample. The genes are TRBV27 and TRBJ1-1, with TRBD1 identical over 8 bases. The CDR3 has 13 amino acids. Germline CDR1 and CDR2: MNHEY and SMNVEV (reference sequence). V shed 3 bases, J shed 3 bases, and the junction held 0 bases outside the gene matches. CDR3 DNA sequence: TGTGCCAGCAGTTTGGACAGGGACACTGAAGCTTTCTTT. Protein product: CASSLDRDTEAFF.

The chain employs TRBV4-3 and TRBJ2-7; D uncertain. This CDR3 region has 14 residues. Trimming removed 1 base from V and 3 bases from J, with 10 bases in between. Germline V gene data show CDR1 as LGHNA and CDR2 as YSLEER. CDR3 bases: TGCGCCAGCAGCCAAGTTCTCGGCGACTACGAGCAGTACTTC. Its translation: CASSQVLGDYEQYF.

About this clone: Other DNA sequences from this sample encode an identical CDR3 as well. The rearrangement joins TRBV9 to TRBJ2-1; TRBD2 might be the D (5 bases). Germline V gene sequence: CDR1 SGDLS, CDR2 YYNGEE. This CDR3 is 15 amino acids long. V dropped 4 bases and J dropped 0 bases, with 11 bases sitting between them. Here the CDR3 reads CASSPRTGSYNEQFF. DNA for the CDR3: TGTGCCAGCAGCCCGAGGACTGGCTCCTACAATGAGCAGTTCTTC. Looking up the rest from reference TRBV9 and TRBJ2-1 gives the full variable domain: DSGVTQTPKHLITATGQRVTLRCSPRSGDLSVYWYQQSLDQGLQFLIQYYNGEERAKGNILERFSAQQFPDLHSELNLSSLELGDSALYFCASSPRTGSYNEQFFGPGTRLTVL.

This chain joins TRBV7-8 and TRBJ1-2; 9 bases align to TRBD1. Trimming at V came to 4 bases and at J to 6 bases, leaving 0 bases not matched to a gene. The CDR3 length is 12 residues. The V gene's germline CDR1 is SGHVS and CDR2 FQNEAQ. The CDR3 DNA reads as TGTGCCAGCAGCTGGACAGGGGATGGCTACACCTTC. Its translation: CASSWTGDGYTF.

This CDR3 is CASSFRDRDLELFF. CDR3 in DNA: TGTGCCAGCAGTTTTAGGGACAGGGATTTAGAGCTGTTTTTT. The chain joins TRBV27 to TRBJ2-2, with 9 bases fitting TRBD1. J gave up 11 bases and V 3 bases, and 7 bases lay outside the gene matches. The length of the CDR3 is 14 residues. Looked up from germline, CDR1 is MNHEY and CDR2 is SMNVEV (reference sequence).

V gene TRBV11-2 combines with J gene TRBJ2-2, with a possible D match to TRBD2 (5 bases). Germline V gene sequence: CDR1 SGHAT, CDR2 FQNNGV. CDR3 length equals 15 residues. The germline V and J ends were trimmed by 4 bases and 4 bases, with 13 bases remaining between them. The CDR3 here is CASSSATNPTGELFF. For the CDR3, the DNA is TGTGCCAGCAGCTCGGCGACTAATCCCACCGGGGAGCTGTTTTTT.